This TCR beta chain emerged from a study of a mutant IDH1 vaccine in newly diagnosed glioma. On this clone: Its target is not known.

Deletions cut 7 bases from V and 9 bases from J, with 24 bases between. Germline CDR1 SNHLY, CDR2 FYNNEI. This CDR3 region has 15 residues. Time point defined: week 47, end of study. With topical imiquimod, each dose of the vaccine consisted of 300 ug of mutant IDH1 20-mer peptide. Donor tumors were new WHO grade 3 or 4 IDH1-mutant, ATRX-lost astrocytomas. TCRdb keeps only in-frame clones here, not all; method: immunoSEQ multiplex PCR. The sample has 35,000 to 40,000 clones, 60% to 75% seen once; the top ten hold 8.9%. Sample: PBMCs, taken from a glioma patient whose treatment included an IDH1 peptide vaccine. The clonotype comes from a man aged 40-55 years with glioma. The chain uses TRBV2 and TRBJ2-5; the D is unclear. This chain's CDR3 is CASTRALGVVLAQYF. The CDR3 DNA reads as TGTGCCAGCACTCGAGCGCTGGGTGTGGTTTTGGCCCAGTACTTC.